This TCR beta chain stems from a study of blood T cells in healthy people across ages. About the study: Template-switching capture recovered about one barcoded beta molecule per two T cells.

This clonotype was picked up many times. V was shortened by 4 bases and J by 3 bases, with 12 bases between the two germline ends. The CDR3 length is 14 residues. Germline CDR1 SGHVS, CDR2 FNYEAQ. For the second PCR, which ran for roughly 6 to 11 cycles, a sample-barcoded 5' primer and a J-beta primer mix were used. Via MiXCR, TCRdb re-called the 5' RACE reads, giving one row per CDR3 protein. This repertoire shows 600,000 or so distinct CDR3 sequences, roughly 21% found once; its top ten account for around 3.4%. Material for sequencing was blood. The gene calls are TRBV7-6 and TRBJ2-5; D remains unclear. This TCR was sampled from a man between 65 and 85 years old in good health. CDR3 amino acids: CASSSKRREETQYF. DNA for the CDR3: TGTGCCAGCAGCTCTAAGCGCCGAGAAGAGACCCAGTACTTC.